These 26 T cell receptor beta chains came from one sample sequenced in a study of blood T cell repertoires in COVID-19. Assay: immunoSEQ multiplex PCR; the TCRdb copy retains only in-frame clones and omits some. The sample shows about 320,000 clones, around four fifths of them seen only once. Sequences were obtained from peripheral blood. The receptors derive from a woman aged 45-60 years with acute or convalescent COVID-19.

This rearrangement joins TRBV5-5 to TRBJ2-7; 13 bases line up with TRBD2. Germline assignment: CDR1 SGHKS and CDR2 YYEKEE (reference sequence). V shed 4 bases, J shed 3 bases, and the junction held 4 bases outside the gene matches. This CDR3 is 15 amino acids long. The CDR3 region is CASSPGLAGIYEQYV. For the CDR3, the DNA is TGTGCCAGCAGCCCGGGACTAGCGGGGATCTACGAGCAGTACGTC.

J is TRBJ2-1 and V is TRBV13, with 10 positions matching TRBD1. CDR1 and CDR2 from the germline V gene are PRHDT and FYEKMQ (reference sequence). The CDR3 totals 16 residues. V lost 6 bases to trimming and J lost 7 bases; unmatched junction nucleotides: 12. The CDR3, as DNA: TGTGCCAGCAGTTTTGGGGGGGACAGGGGAGTAAATGAGCAGTTCTTC. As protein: CASSFGGDRGVNEQFF.

CDR3 protein: CASSYSFGEQFF. In nucleotides, the CDR3 is TGTGCCAGCAGTTACTCCTTCGGTGAGCAGTTCTTC. The chain joins TRBV6-2 or TRBV6-3 to TRBJ2-1, with D hard to call. CDR1 is MNHEY and CDR2 is SVGEGT in the germline V gene. This CDR3 spans 12 amino acids. Trimming left V 0 bases short and J 9 bases short, with 6 bases between.

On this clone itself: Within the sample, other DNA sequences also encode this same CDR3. This CDR3 reads CASSQRERGYTF. CDR3 DNA: TGTGCCAGCAGCCAGCGGGAGAGGGGCTACACCTTC. V and J are TRBV3-1 (or the pseudogene TRBV3-2) and TRBJ1-2; D call uncertain. Trimming took off 3 bases at V and 8 bases at J, with 10 bases between the two ends. This CDR3 has 12 amino acids. The germline V gene encodes CDR1 LGHDT and CDR2 YNNKEL (reference sequence).

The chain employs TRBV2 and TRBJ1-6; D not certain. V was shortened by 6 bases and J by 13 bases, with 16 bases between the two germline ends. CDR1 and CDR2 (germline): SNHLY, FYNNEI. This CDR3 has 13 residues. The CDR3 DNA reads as TGTGCCAGCAGAACTCGGACGGACTTCCCCCTCCACTTT. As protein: CASRTRTDFPLHF.

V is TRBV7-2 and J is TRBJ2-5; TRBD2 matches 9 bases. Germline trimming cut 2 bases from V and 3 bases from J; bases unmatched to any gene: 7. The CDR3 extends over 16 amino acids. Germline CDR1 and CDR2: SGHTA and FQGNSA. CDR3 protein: CASSLPHIAGEETQYF. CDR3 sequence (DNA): TGTGCCAGCAGCTTACCACACATAGCGGGAGAAGAGACCCAGTACTTC.

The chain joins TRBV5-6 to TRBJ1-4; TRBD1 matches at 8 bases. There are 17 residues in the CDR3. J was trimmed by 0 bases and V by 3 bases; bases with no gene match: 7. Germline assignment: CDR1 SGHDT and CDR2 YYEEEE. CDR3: CASSSPGQGPTNEKLFF. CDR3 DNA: TGTGCCAGCAGCTCCCCTGGACAGGGTCCAACTAATGAAAAACTGTTTTTT.

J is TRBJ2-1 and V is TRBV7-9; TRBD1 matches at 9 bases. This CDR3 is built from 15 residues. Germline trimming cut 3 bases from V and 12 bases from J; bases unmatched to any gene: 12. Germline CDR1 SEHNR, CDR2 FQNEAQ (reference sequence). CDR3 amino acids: CASSLSRTGEIGQFF. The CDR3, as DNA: TGTGCCAGCAGCTTGTCTAGGACAGGGGAAATAGGGCAGTTCTTC.

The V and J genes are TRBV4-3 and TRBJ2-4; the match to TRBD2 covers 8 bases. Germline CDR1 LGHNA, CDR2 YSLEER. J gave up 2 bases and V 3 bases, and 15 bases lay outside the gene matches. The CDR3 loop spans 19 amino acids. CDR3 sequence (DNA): TGCGCCAGCAGCCAGGTAACTAATAGCGGGATTGGAACCAAAAACATTCAGTACTTC. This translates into CASSQVTNSGIGTKNIQYF.

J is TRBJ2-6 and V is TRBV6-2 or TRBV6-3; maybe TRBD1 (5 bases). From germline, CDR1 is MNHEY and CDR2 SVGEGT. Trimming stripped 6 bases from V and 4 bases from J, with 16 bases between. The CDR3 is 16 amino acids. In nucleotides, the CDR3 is TGTGCCAGCAGCCCTTTCATGGGGCGGGGGGCCAACGTCCTGACTTTC. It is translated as CASSPFMGRGANVLTF.

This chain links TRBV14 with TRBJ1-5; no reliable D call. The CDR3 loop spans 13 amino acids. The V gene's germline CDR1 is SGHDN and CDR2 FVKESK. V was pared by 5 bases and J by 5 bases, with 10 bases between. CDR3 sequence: CASSAHLDQPQHF. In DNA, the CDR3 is TGTGCCAGCAGCGCGCACCTTGATCAGCCCCAGCATTTT.

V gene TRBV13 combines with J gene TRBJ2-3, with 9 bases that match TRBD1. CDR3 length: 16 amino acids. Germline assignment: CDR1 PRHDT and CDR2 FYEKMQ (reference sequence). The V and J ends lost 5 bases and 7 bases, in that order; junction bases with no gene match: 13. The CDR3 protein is CASSQDRGWDLNTQYF. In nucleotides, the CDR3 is TGTGCCAGCAGCCAGGACAGGGGCTGGGATTTGAATACGCAGTATTTT. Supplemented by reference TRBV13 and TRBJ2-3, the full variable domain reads AAGVIQSPRHLIKEKRETATLKCYPIPRHDTVYWYQQGPGQDPQFLISFYEKMQSDKGSIPDRFSAQQFSDYHSELNMSSLELGDSALYFCASSQDRGWDLNTQYFGPGTRLTVL.

CDR3 loop: CASSLGGQIEKLFF. The CDR3 region has the DNA TGCGCCAGCAGCTTGGGGGGGCAGATCGAAAAACTGTTTTTT. The gene calls are TRBV5-1 and TRBJ1-4; a weak D match, TRBD1 (6 bases). This CDR3 comprises 14 residues. Trimming took off 0 bases at V and 8 bases at J, with 11 bases between the two ends. Germline V gene data show CDR1 as SGHRS and CDR2 as YFSETQ.

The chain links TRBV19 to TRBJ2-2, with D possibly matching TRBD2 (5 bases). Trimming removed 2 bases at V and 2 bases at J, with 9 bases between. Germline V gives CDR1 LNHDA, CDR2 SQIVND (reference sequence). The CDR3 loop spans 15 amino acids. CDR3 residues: CASSIRTVNTGELFF. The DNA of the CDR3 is TGTGCCAGTAGTATAAGGACTGTAAACACCGGGGAGCTGTTTTTT.

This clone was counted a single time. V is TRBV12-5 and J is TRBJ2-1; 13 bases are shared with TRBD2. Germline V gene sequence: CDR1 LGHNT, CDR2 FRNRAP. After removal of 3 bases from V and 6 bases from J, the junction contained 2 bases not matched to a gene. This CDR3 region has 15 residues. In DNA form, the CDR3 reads TGTGCTAGTGGTTTAACTAGCGGGGGGGCCAATGAGCAGTTCTTC. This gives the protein CASGLTSGGANEQFF.

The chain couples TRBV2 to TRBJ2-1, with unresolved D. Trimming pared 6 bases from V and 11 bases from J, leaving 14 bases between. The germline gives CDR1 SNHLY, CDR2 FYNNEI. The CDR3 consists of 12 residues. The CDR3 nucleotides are TGTGCCAGCAGGAATGAGGCCGGTAAGCAGTTCTTC. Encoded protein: CASRNEAGKQFF. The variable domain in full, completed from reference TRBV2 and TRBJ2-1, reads EPEVTQTPSHQVTQMGQEVILRCVPISNHLYFYWYRQILGQKVEFLVSFYNNEISEKSEIFDDQFSVERPDGSNFTLKIRSTKLEDSAMYFCASRNEAGKQFFGPGTRLTVL.

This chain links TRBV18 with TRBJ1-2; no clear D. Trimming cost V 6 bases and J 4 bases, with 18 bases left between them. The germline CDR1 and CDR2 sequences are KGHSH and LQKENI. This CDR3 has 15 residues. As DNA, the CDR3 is TGTGCCAGCTCCCCCGATGAAGAGGTTCCCTATGGCTACACCTTC. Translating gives CASSPDEEVPYGYTF. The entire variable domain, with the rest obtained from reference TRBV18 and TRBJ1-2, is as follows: NAGVMQNPRHLVRRRGQEARLRCSPMKGHSHVYWYRQLPEEGLKFMVYLQKENIIDESGMPKERFSAEFPKEGPSILRIQQVVRGDSAAYFCASSPDEEVPYGYTFGSGTRLTVV.

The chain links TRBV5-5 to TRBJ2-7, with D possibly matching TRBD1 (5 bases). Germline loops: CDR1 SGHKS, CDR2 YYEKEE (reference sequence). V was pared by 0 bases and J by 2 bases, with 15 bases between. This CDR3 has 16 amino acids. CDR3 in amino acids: CASSLVSGRETYEQYF. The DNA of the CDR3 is TGTGCCAGCAGCTTGGTGTCGGGCAGGGAAACCTACGAGCAGTACTTC.

The CDR3 reads CASSWGQANEQFF. DNA for the CDR3: TGCGCCAGCAGCTGGGGACAGGCCAATGAGCAGTTCTTC. The gene calls are TRBV5-1 and TRBJ2-1; 8 nucleotides match TRBD1. Germline CDR1 and CDR2: SGHRS and YFSETQ. The J segment lost 6 bases and the V segment lost 3 bases, leaving 2 bases of the junction unmatched. The CDR3 sequence is 13 residues long. Using reference TRBV5-1 and TRBJ2-1 for the parts outside the CDR3, the full variable domain is KAGVTQTPRYLIKTRGQQVTLSCSPISGHRSVSWYQQTPGQGLQFLFEYFSETQRNKGNFPGRFSGRQFSNSRSEMNVSTLELGDSALYLCASSWGQANEQFFGPGTRLTVL.

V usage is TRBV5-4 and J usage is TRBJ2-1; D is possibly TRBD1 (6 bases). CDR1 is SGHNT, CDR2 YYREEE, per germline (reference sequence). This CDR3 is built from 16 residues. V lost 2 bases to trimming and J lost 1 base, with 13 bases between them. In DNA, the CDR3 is TGTGCCAGCAGCTTTCCCCGACAGGTATCCTACAATGAGCAGTTCTTC. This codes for CASSFPRQVSYNEQFF.

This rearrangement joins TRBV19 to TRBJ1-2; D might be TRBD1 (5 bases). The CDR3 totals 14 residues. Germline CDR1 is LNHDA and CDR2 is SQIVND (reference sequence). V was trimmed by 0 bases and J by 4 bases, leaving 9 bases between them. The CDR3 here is CASSIEEGPYGYTF. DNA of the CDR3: TGTGCCAGTAGTATAGAGGAGGGGCCCTATGGCTACACCTTC.

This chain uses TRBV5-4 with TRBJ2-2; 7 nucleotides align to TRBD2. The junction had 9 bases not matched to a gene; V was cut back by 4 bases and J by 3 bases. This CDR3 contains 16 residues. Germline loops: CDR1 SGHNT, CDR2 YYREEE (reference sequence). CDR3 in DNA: TGTGCCAGCAGCGGGCGGACTAGGAAGGACACCGGGGAGCTGTTTTTT. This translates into CASSGRTRKDTGELFF.

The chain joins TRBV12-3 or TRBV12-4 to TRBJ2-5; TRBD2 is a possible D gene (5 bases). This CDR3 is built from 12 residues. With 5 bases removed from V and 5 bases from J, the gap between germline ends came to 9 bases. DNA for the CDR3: TGTGCCAGCAGTACGGGCGGGGAGACCCAGTACTTC. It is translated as CASSTGGETQYF.

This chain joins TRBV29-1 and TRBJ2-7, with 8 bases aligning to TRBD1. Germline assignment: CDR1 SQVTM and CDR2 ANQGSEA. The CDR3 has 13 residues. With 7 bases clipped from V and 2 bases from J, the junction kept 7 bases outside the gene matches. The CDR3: CSAGGQATYEQYF. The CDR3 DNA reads TGCAGCGCCGGGGGACAGGCAACCTACGAGCAGTACTTC.

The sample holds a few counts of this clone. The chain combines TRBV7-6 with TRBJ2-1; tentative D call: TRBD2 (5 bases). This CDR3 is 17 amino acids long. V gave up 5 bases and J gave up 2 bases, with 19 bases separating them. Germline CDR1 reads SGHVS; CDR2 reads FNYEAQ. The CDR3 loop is CASSPPFRERAYNEQFF. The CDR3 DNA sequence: TGTGCCAGCAGCCCCCCTTTCCGGGAACGAGCCTACAATGAGCAGTTCTTC.

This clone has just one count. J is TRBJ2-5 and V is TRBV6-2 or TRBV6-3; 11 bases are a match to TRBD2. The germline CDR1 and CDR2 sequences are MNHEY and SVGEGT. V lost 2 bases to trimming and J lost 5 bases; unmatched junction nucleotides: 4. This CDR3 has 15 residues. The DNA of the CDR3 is TGTGCCAGCAGTTACGGACTAGCGGGCGCTGAGACCCAGTACTTC. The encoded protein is CASSYGLAGAETQYF.